A single TCR beta chain is shown here with its context. Profiling relied on immunoSEQ multiplex PCR, and the TCRdb table lists in-frame clones only, not all of them. The sample holds around 620,000 clones; approximately 95% are singletons and the top ten take around 0.12%. Germline CDR1 is KGHSH and CDR2 is LQKENI. The CDR3 consists of 16 residues. With 6 bases removed from V and 0 bases from J, the gap between germline ends came to 12 bases. This specimen belongs to a study of shared clonotypes between healthy human individuals. Positively selected for CCR7, the CD45RO-negative cells used as naive CD8 cells excluded terminally differentiated effector memory CD45RA+ cells.

The chain uses TRBV18 and TRBJ2-6; maybe TRBD1 (7 bases). The receptor's source is a woman aged 25 to 39 in good health. What was sequenced was naive CD8+ T cells sorted from blood. CDR3 nucleotides: TGTGCCAGCTCCCCAGGGGGAGGCTCTGGGGCCAACGTCCTGACTTTC. Translation: CASSPGGGSGANVLTF.